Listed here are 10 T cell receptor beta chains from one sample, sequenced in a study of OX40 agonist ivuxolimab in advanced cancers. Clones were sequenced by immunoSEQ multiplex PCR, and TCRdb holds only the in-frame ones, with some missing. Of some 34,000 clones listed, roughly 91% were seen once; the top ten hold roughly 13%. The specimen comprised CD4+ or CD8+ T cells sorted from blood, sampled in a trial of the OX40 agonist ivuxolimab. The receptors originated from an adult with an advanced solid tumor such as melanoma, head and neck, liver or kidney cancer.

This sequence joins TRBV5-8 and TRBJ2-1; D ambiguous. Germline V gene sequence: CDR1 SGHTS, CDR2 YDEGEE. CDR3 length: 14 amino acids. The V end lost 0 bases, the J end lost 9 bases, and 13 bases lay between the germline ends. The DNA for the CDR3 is TGTGCCAGCAGCTTGGACGGAGTAGATACTGAGCAGTTCTTC. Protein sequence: CASSLDGVDTEQFF.

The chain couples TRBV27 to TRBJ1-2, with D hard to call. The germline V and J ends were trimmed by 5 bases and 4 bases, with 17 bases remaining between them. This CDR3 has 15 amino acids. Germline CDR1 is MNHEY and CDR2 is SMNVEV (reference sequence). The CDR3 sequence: CASSPTVKELYGYTF. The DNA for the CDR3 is TGTGCCAGCAGTCCGACGGTAAAGGAACTCTATGGCTACACCTTC.

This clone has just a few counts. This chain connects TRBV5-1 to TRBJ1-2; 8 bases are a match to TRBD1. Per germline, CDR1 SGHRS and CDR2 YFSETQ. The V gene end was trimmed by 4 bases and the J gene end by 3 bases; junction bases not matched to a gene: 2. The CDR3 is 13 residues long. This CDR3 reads CASSQDRDYGYTF. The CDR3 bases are TGCGCCAGCAGCCAGGACAGGGACTATGGCTACACCTTC.

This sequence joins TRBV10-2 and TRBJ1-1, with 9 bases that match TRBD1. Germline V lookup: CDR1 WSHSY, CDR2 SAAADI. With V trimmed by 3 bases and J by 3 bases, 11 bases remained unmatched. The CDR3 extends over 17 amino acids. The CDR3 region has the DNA TGCGCCAGCAGTGATACAGGGGGCCTTTGGCAGGACACTGAAGCTTTCTTT. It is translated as CASSDTGGLWQDTEAFF.

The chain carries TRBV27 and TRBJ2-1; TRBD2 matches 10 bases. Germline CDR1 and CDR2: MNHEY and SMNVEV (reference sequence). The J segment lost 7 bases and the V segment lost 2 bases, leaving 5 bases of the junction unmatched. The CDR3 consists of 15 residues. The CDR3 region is CASSLTSGVWNEQFF. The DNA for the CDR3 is TGTGCCAGCAGTTTAACTAGCGGGGTTTGGAATGAGCAGTTCTTC.

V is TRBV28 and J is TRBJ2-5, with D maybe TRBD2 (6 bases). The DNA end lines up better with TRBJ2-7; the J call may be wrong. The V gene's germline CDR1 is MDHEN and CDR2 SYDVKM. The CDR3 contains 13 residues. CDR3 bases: TGTGCCAGCAGTTTTCGCGGGACCTCCGAGCAGTACTTC. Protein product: CASSFRGTSEQYF.

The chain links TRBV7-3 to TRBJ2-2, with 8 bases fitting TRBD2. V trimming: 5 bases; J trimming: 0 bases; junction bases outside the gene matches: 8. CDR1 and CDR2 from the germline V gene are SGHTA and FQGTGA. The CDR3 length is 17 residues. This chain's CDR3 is CASSPNPTSANTGELFF. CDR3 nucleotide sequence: TGTGCCAGCAGCCCCAACCCGACTAGCGCGAACACCGGGGAGCTGTTTTTT.

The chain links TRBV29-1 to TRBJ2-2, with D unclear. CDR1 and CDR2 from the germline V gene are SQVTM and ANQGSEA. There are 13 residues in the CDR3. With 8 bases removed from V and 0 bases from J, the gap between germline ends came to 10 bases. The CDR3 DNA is TGCAGCACGGCGGCGGCGAACACCGGGGAGCTGTTTTTT. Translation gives CSTAAANTGELFF.

DNA of the CDR3: TGCAGCGTCGCAGGGTGGGGGAACACCGGGGAGCTGTTTTTT. This translates into CSVAGWGNTGELFF. This chain links TRBV29-1 with TRBJ2-2; a possible D gene is TRBD1 (5 bases). The V end lost 6 bases, the J end lost 1 base, and 12 bases lay between the germline ends. Germline-derived CDR1 and CDR2 are SQVTM and ANQGSEA. There are 14 residues in the CDR3.

CDR3 loop: CASRIAGGPFNEQYF. Here the CDR3 DNA reads TGTGCCAGCAGGATAGCGGGAGGGCCTTTCAACGAGCAGTACTTC. The chain is built from TRBV27 and TRBJ2-7, with 11 positions matching TRBD2. The V and J ends lost 6 bases and 5 bases, in that order; junction bases with no gene match: 9. CDR3 length: 15 residues. Germline V gene data show CDR1 as MNHEY and CDR2 as SMNVEV (reference sequence).